A selection of T cell receptor beta chains follows, all from one sample in a study of T cell responses to AZD1222 COVID-19 vaccine. Libraries were prepared by immunoSEQ multiplex PCR; TCRdb keeps only in-frame clonotypes and omits some of them. Here the sample spans approximately 120,000 clones, more than 80% being singletons. The specimen comprised peripheral blood, sampled 28 days after the second AZD1222 dose. Receptors were obtained from an adult who received the AZD1222 COVID-19 vaccine. CDR3s include the opening cysteine and the closing phenylalanine or tryptophan. Each record gives: J gene, clone size, V gene, D gene, CDR3 protein, CDR3 DNA. The D gene is left open where the match is weak. Some rows have no size entry. The others give once, few or many, or a class for an expanded clone.

>TRBJ1-5|-|TRBV10-3|TRBD1
CAIRSGGGDNQPQHF
TGTGCCATCAGGTCGGGAGGGGGCGACAATCAGCCCCAGCATTTT
>TRBJ2-2|-|TRBV6-5|-
CASSLNLEGWTGELFF
TGTGCCAGCAGTTTAAATCTCGAGGGTTGGACCGGGGAGCTGTTTTTT
>TRBJ2-1|-|TRBV27|-
CASSYGGNYNEQFF
TGTGCCAGCAGTTACGGGGGCAATTACAATGAGCAGTTCTTC
>TRBJ2-3|once|TRBV11-2|-
CASSPDQWDTQYF
TGTGCCAGCAGCCCCGACCAATGGGATACGCAGTATTTT
>TRBJ2-3|-|TRBV10-1|TRBD2
CASSDSGGTDTQYF
TGCGCCAGCAGCGATAGCGGGGGGACAGATACGCAGTATTTT
>TRBJ1-6|-|TRBV14|-
CASSRAGAQNSPLHF
TGTGCCAGCAGCCGCGCGGGGGCGCAAAATTCACCCCTCCACTTT
>TRBJ1-2|once|TRBV6-4|TRBD1
CASRPTGGNNYGYTF
TGTGCCAGCAGGCCAACAGGGGGTAATAACTATGGCTACACCTTC
>TRBJ2-5|-|TRBV11-2|-
CASSLEEQGGTLQETQYF
TGTGCCAGCAGCTTAGAGGAACAGGGCGGGACCCTTCAAGAGACCCAGTACTTC
>TRBJ1-5|once|TRBV29-1|-
CSVDGSGSDQPQHF
TGCAGCGTTGACGGTTCAGGGTCGGATCAGCCCCAGCATTTT
>TRBJ1-2|-|TRBV19|-
CASRGDQGDYGYTF
TGTGCCAGTAGAGGGGACCAAGGGGACTATGGCTACACCTTC
>TRBJ2-3|once|TRBV5-1|-
CASSLAQGWADTQYF
TGCGCCAGCAGCTTGGCCCAGGGGTGGGCAGATACGCAGTATTTT
>TRBJ2-7|-|TRBV25-1|-
CASSNAGTSAYEQYF
TGTGCCAGCAGTAACGCCGGGACGTCCGCCTACGAGCAGTACTTC
>TRBJ2-7|-|TRBV18|TRBD1
CASSPLGTGLGEQYF
TGTGCCAGCTCACCACTGGGGACAGGGCTGGGGGAGCAGTACTTC
>TRBJ2-3|-|TRBV6-6|-
CASSPRARASTDTQYF
TGTGCCAGCAGTCCCCGGGCCCGGGCTAGCACAGATACGCAGTATTTT
>TRBJ2-7|-|TRBV19|TRBD1
CASSSPGTGAGSYEQYF
TGTGCCAGTAGCAGTCCCGGGACAGGGGCCGGCTCCTACGAGCAGTACTTC
>TRBJ1-6|-|TRBV28|TRBD1
CASHGQGYSPLHF
TGTGCCAGCCACGGACAGGGCTATTCACCCCTCCACTTT
>TRBJ1-2|-|TRBV28|-
CASTTDRYGYTF
TGTGCCAGCACCACGGACCGCTATGGCTACACCTTC
>TRBJ2-3|-|TRBV3-1/TRBV3-2|-
CASSPGWGEVSTDTQYF
TGTGCCAGCAGCCCGGGATGGGGGGAGGTGAGCACAGATACGCAGTATTTT
>TRBJ1-4|-|TRBV5-6|-
CASSWTYSTNEKLFF
TGTGCCAGCAGCTGGACATACTCAACTAATGAAAAACTGTTTTTT
>TRBJ2-3|once|TRBV19|TRBD2
CASSTTSGYTDTQYF
TGTGCCAGTAGCACGACTAGCGGTTACACAGATACGCAGTATTTT
>TRBJ1-3|-|TRBV9|-
CASSVGRGTGNTIYF
TGTGCCAGCAGCGTAGGGAGGGGAACTGGAAACACCATATATTTT
>TRBJ1-1|-|TRBV12-3/TRBV12-4|-
CASSLGRRSEAFF
TGTGCCAGCAGTTTAGGCAGGAGGTCTGAAGCTTTCTTT
>TRBJ1-4|-|TRBV5-1|-
CASSLDRRTNEKLFF
TGCGCCAGCAGCTTGGACAGGCGTACTAATGAAAAACTGTTTTTT
>TRBJ1-2|-|TRBV6-5|-
CASARRNYGYTF
TGTGCCAGCGCCAGACGGAACTATGGCTACACCTTC
>TRBJ1-1|-|TRBV7-2|-
CASSPRQAGRAFF
TGTGCCAGCAGCCCCCGACAGGCGGGCCGGGCTTTCTTT
>TRBJ1-2|-|TRBV3-1/TRBV3-2|-
CASSQGWSEYGYTF
TGTGCCAGCAGCCAGGGTTGGTCGGAATATGGCTACACCTTC
>TRBJ2-3|-|TRBV28|-
CASSAYLGDTQYF
TGTGCCAGCAGTGCGTACTTGGGGGATACGCAGTATTTT
>TRBJ2-2|-|TRBV19|-
CASSTYPVVGELFF
TGTGCCAGTAGTACCTACCCGGTGGTCGGGGAGCTGTTTTTT
>TRBJ1-1|-|TRBV5-6|TRBD1
CASTAGTEEVEAFF
TGTGCCAGCACCGCCGGGACAGAAGAGGTTGAAGCTTTCTTT
>TRBJ2-5|once|TRBV3-1/TRBV3-2|TRBD1
CASSQVLQGGGTQYF
TGTGCCAGCAGCCAAGTACTACAGGGGGGCGGGACCCAGTACTTC
>TRBJ2-7|-|TRBV6-5|TRBD1
CASTPKSTGTYEQYF
TGTGCCAGCACTCCAAAATCGACAGGGACCTACGAGCAGTACTTC
>TRBJ2-7|-|TRBV5-1|-
CASSLGQDYEQYF
TGCGCCAGCAGCTTGGGCCAGGACTACGAGCAGTACTTC
>TRBJ1-4|-|TRBV10-2|-
CASSEPRGHSNEKLFF
TGCGCCAGCAGTGAGCCAAGGGGACACAGTAATGAAAAACTGTTTTTT
>TRBJ2-5|-|TRBV24-1|-
CATSDYGETQYF
TGTGCCACCAGTGATTACGGAGAGACCCAGTACTTC
>TRBJ1-6|-|TRBV23-1|TRBD1
CASFNQGVRNSPLHF
TGCGCCAGTTTCAACCAGGGGGTTCGGAATTCACCCCTCCACTTT
>TRBJ1-1|-|TRBV6-1|-
CASSELGGTEAFF
TGTGCCAGCAGTGAATTGGGCGGCACTGAAGCTTTCTTT
>TRBJ2-1|-|TRBV6-5|TRBD2
CASSPGLAEGGEQFF
TGTGCCAGCAGTCCGGGACTAGCGGAGGGGGGAGAGCAGTTCTTC
>TRBJ1-3|-|TRBV6-4|-
CASSPDIGSSGNTIYF
TGTGCCAGCAGTCCAGATATAGGTTCCTCTGGAAACACCATATATTTT
>TRBJ1-6|-|TRBV6-1|-
CASSERGGGHNSPLHF
TGTGCCAGCAGTGAACGCGGCGGCGGGCACAATTCACCCCTCCACTTT
>TRBJ1-3|-|TRBV5-8|TRBD1
CASSLGDRAPGNTIYF
TGTGCCAGCAGCTTGGGTGACAGGGCCCCTGGAAACACCATATATTTT
>TRBJ2-2|-|TRBV3-1/TRBV3-2|-
CASSPPLKGARAGELFF
TGTGCCAGCAGCCCCCCCCTCAAAGGGGCGCGGGCCGGGGAGCTGTTTTTT
>TRBJ1-6|-|TRBV7-2|TRBD1
CASRPGQSSYNSPLHF
TGTGCCAGCAGGCCGGGACAGAGCTCCTATAATTCACCCCTCCACTTT
>TRBJ1-5|-|TRBV2|TRBD1
CASRPDRGPQPQHF
TGTGCCAGCAGACCGGACAGGGGGCCTCAGCCCCAGCATTTT
>TRBJ2-1|-|TRBV5-1|-
CASSLGPGEQFF
TGCGCCAGCAGCTTGGGTCCAGGTGAGCAGTTCTTC
>TRBJ2-7|few|TRBV25-1|TRBD1
CASSPSGGSYEQYF
TGTGCCAGCAGTCCCTCAGGGGGCTCCTACGAGCAGTACTTC
>TRBJ2-7|-|TRBV30|-
CAWRETGRFYEQYF
TGTGCCTGGAGGGAAACAGGGAGGTTTTACGAGCAGTACTTC
>TRBJ2-2|-|TRBV23-1|-
CASRALNTGELFF
TGCGCCAGCAGGGCGCTTAACACCGGGGAGCTGTTTTTT
>TRBJ2-5|-|TRBV3-1/TRBV3-2|-
CASSEQETQYF
TGTGCCAGCAGCGAGCAAGAGACCCAGTACTTC
>TRBJ1-4|-|TRBV7-8|-
CASSSTGLLNEKLFF
TGTGCCAGCAGCTCCACGGGACTGCTTAATGAAAAACTGTTTTTT